This TCR beta chain was captured by sequencing in a study of shared clonotypes between healthy human individuals. Whole-study findings and limits: Relative to memory subsets, naive subsets generally showed larger estimated richness. Sequencing of the sorted subsets was shown by rarefaction to be incomplete despite large depth.

The CDR3 length is 18 residues. The germline V gene has CDR1 MNHEY and CDR2 SMNVEV (reference sequence). V shed 5 bases, J shed 4 bases, and the junction held 17 bases outside the gene matches. About this clone: Its antigen is currently unknown.

The assay was immunoSEQ multiplex PCR, and TCRdb's table has in-frame clones only and misses some. The repertoire holds around 2,000,000 clones, with 85% to 95% as singletons. The naive CD8 subset, CD45RO-negative cells positively selected for CCR7, excluded terminally differentiated effector memory CD45RA+ cells. The TCR was taken from a man between 18 and 29 years old in good health. Some clones in this sample may be carry-over from other donors' samples. The chain carries TRBV27 and TRBJ2-1; TRBD1 aligns across 7 bases. Sequenced material: naive CD8+ T cells from PBMCs. The CDR3 reads CASSPTGSYRGPYNEQFF. The CDR3 bases are TGTGCCAGCAGTCCGACAGGCTCATACAGGGGCCCGTACAATGAGCAGTTCTTC.